The clone carrying this T cell receptor beta chain was detected a few times. The CDR3 length is 15 residues. CDR1 and CDR2 from the germline V gene are SQVTM and ANQGSEA. V trimming: 3 bases; J trimming: 5 bases; junction bases outside the gene matches: 11. Cells sorted as Tregs were CD4+, CD25+ and CD127-/low. One entry per CDR3 protein results from TCRdb running MiXCR on the 5' RACE reads. Seen here are 8,000 to 10,000 distinct CDR3 sequences, around 52% observed once, and the top ten hold 5.5% to 7%. The chain couples TRBV29-1 to TRBJ2-7, with 9 bases that match TRBD1. Source material: Tregs sorted from a lymph node. This receptor was identified in a female donor with breast cancer. The CDR3 is CSVDKGQGVFHEQYF. CDR3 sequence (DNA): TGCAGCGTTGACAAGGGACAGGGTGTTTTCCACGAGCAGTACTTC.